This T cell receptor beta chain was recovered during a study of radiation and T cells in renal cell carcinoma. V lost 6 bases, J lost 12 bases, and 14 bases lay in between. The CDR3 is 10 residues long. Germline CDR1 and CDR2: DFQATT and SNEGSKA (reference sequence). Data came from immunoSEQ multiplex PCR; TCRdb stores just in-frame clones and leaves some out. The sample comprises 60,000 or so clones, about 80% of which are singletons, and around 6.8% rests with the top ten. Notes on the study in general: In blood, top tumor clones expanded by 2 weeks, shrinking by 4.

Concerning this clone itself: Antigen: not known.

The time point here: blood 4 weeks post-SBRT, at nephrectomy. Treatment specified: 15 Gy SBRT to primary tumor, nephrectomy 4 weeks later. Nephrectomy followed 15 Gy stereotactic body radiation by 4 weeks. Serial blood draws occurred at baseline and 2 and 4 weeks post-SBRT. The chain is built from TRBV20-1 and TRBJ1-2; no clear D gene. The material sequenced was blood, taken from a patient whose treatment included radiotherapy and nephrectomy. The source is a man aged 55 to 70 with renal cell carcinoma. CDR3 residues: CSARITFDTF. In DNA form, the CDR3 reads TGCAGTGCAAGGATAACCTTCGACACCTTC.